This T cell receptor (beta chain) is drawn from a study of neurological immune-mediated disorders. The time point was: longitudinal time-point 2. Germline loops: CDR1 DFQATT, CDR2 SNEGSKA (reference sequence). The CDR3 extends over 14 amino acids. Trimming at V came to 6 bases and at J to 2 bases, leaving 4 bases not matched to a gene. cDNA was made by 5'RACE with 10-nucleotide random UMIs. TCRdb re-called the 5' RACE reads with MiXCR, one entry per CDR3 protein. The sample contains about 80,000 distinct CDR3 sequences, 4.5% to 7.5% of which appear only once. This clonotype has a count of ten or more. The sequence came from a woman aged 60 to 75 with multiple sclerosis. Sequencing used PBMCs. The chain recombines TRBV20-1 with TRBJ2-1; 10 positions agree with TRBD2. Here the CDR3 DNA reads TGCAGTGCGTTACTAGCGGGGACCTACAATGAGCAGTTCTTC. This sequence encodes CSALLAGTYNEQFF.